This entry describes one T cell receptor (beta chain). Additional DNA sequences in this sample encode the identical CDR3. V shed 1 base and J shed 2 bases, with 5 bases lying between them. The CDR3 is made up of 13 amino acids. CDR1 and CDR2 from the germline V gene are SGHAT and FQNNGV. Only in-frame clones appear in the TCRdb table, and some are missing; sequencing was by immunoSEQ multiplex PCR. The sample holds 130,000 to 150,000 clones, 80% to 90% seen once. This entry is derived from a study of T cell responses to AZD1222 COVID-19 vaccine. The material was peripheral blood, obtained on day 0 of AZD1222 vaccination. The TCR was taken from an adult in good health. The genes are TRBV11-2 and TRBJ1-2; D uncertain. The CDR3 here is CASSLGLNYGYTF. The CDR3 coding sequence is TGTGCCAGCAGCTTAGGACTGAACTATGGCTACACCTTC.